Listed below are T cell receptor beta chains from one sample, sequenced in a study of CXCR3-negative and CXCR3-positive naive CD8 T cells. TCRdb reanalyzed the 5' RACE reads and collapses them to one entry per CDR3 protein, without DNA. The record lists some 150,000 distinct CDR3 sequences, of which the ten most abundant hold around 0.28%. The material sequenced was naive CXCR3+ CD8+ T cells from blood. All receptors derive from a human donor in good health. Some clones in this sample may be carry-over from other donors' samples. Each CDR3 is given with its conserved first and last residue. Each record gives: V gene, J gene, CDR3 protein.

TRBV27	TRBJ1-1	CASSLSGTGTEAFF
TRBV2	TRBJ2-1	CASTGLDPVGEQFF
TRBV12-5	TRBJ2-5	CASAVGGLADQETQYF
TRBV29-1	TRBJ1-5	CSAITGYDNQPQHF
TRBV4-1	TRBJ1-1	CASSHYTEAFF
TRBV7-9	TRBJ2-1	CASSYGQGPYNEQFF
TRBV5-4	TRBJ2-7	CASSPGTGSSYEQYF
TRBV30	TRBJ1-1	CAWSQGIMDTEAFF
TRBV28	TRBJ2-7	CASSLLRGSYEQYF
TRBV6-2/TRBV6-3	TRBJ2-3	CASSYSRGEADTQYF
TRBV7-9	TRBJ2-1	CASSPGGQKEQFF